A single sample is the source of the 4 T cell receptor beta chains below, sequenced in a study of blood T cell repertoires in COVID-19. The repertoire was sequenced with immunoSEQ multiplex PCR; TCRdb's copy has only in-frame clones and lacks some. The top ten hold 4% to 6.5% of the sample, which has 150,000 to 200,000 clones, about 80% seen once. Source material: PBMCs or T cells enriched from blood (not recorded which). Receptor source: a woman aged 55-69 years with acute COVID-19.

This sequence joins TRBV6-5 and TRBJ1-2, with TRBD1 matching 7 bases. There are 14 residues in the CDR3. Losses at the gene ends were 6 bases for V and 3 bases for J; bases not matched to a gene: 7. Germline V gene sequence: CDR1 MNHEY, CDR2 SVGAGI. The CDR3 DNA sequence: TGTGCCAGCAGGAAGACAGGGATATACTATGGCTACACCTTC. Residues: CASRKTGIYYGYTF.

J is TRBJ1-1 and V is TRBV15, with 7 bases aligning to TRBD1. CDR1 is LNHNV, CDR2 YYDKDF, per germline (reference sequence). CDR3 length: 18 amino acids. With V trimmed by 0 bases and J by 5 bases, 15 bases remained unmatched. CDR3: CATSRDRPLTGFVTEAFF. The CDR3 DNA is TGTGCCACCAGCAGAGATAGGCCTCTGACAGGGTTCGTGACTGAAGCTTTCTTT.

CDR3 in DNA: TGTGCCAGCAGCTTCTCTTCCAGGGGGCTGAACTACAATGAGCAGTTCTTC. This gives the protein CASSFSSRGLNYNEQFF. The chain combines TRBV11-2 with TRBJ2-1; TRBD1 matches at 8 bases. CDR1 is SGHAT, CDR2 FQNNGV, per germline. The CDR3 has 17 amino acids. V lost 3 bases and J lost 3; bases outside the gene matches: 10.

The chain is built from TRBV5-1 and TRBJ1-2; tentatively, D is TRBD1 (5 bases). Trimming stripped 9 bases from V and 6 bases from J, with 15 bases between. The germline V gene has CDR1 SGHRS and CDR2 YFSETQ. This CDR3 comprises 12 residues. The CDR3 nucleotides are TGCGCCACCTCAACCGGGGGAAATGGCTACACCTTC. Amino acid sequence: CATSTGGNGYTF.